These 23 T cell receptor beta chains were all obtained from the same sample, sequenced in a study of beta chain features in type 1 diabetes. The study, taken as a whole, reports: Type 1 diabetes patients showed a moderate but significant shortening of TCRB CDR3s in all four CD4+ subsets.

The antigens for these receptors are not known. The investigators reverse transcribed all of the isolated RNA, so they sequenced expressed TCRB transcripts. TCRdb's table, derived via immunoSEQ multiplex PCR, lists solely in-frame clones and lacks some. The repertoire holds about 740,000 clones, with 13% as singletons. Material: naive CD4+ T cells from blood. The receptors originated from a man aged 18 to 35 with type 1 diabetes.

This clone was recorded a few times. The rearrangement links TRBV10-1 to TRBJ2-4, with D perhaps matching TRBD2 (7 bases). This CDR3 region has 13 residues. Germline-derived CDR1 and CDR2 are WNHNN and SYGVQD (reference sequence). V lost 2 bases and J 8 bases, leaving 10 bases between the germline ends. The CDR3 sequence is CASSERGADIQYF. The CDR3 coding sequence is TGCGCCAGCAGTGAGCGGGGGGCGGACATTCAGTACTTC.

This chain links TRBV27 with TRBJ2-3; no clear D. V dropped 5 bases and J dropped 1 base, with 7 bases sitting between them. This CDR3 has 13 amino acids. Germline V gives CDR1 MNHEY, CDR2 SMNVEV (reference sequence). The CDR3 is CASSDRGTDTQYF. CDR3 bases: TGTGCCAGCAGTGACCGGGGCACAGATACGCAGTATTTT.

This clone has more than one count but fewer than ten. The V gene is TRBV2, the J gene TRBJ2-1; no firm D call. The CDR3 sequence is 14 residues long. Germline V lookup: CDR1 SNHLY, CDR2 FYNNEI. V gave up 1 base and J gave up 10 bases, with 14 bases separating them. CDR3 amino acids: CASSEGLSVREQFF. CDR3 sequence (DNA): TGTGCCAGCAGTGAAGGACTCTCAGTCAGGGAGCAGTTCTTC.

This chain joins TRBV27 and TRBJ1-4; D is possibly TRBD1 (5 bases). Between the trimmed V and J ends, which lost 6 bases and 10 bases, there was a span of 18 bases. CDR3 length: 14 amino acids. In germline, CDR1 is MNHEY, CDR2 SMNVEV (reference sequence). The CDR3 sequence is CASSLTGPLPKLFF. In DNA, the CDR3 is TGTGCCAGCAGCCTCACGGGACCCCTGCCAAAACTGTTTTTT.

This chain connects TRBV5-4 to TRBJ2-1; 8 bases are a match to TRBD1. Germline CDR1 reads SGHNT; CDR2 reads YYREEE (reference sequence). Trimming removed 0 bases from V and 2 bases from J; junction bases left unmatched: 7. The CDR3 totals 17 residues. CDR3 in amino acids: CASSLGIRDRTYNEQFF. CDR3 nucleotide sequence: TGTGCCAGCAGCTTGGGTATCCGGGACAGGACCTACAATGAGCAGTTCTTC. Combining the CDR3 with reference TRBV5-4 and TRBJ2-1 gives the whole variable domain ETGVTQSPTHLIKTRGQQVTLRCSSQSGHNTVSWYQQALGQGPQFIFQYYREEENGRGNFPPRFSGLQFPNYSSELNVNALELDDSALYLCASSLGIRDRTYNEQFFGPGTRLTVL.

This clone was observed a few times. This sequence may be a read error, since a much larger clone differs from it by one base. The chain uses TRBV28 and TRBJ2-5; D not certain. The germline CDR1 and CDR2 sequences are MDHEN and SYDVKM. The V end lost 6 bases, the J end lost 3 bases, and 5 bases lay between the germline ends. This CDR3 has 11 amino acids. The CDR3 region has the DNA TGTGCCAGCAGGTTAGAAGAGACCCAGTACTTC. Residues: CASRLEETQYF. Filled out from reference TRBV28 and TRBJ2-5, the complete variable domain reads DVKVTQSSRYLVKRTGEKVFLECVQDMDHENMFWYRQDPGLGLRLIYFSYDVKMKEKGDIPEGYSVSREKKERFSLILESASTNQTSMYLCASRLEETQYFGPGTRLLVL.

Details on this clone: The identical CDR3 is also encoded by other nucleotide sequences in the sample. The chain couples TRBV18 to TRBJ1-1, with TRBD1 identical over 9 bases. The CDR3 extends over 15 amino acids. Germline CDR1 and CDR2: KGHSH and LQKENI. The trim removed 3 bases at V and 0 bases at J, leaving 2 bases unmatched. The CDR3 region is CASSPGQGLNTEAFF. DNA of the CDR3: TGTGCCAGCTCACCGGGACAGGGCCTGAACACTGAAGCTTTCTTT.

The genes are TRBV30 and TRBJ1-1; D gene ambiguous. The CDR3 has 15 residues. CDR1 is GTSNPN and CDR2 is SVGIG in the germline V gene (reference sequence). V gave up 4 bases and J gave up 0 bases, with 15 bases separating them. The CDR3 loop is CAWISGLAMNTEAFF. CDR3 in DNA: TGTGCCTGGATTAGTGGTTTGGCCATGAACACTGAAGCTTTCTTT.

This clone showed up just a few times. V and J are TRBV7-9 and TRBJ1-2; D gene unclear. Trimming took off 5 bases at V and 8 bases at J, with 12 bases between the two ends. Germline-derived CDR1 and CDR2 are SEHNR and FQNEAQ (reference sequence). The CDR3 is made up of 12 amino acids. CDR3 amino acids: CASSPSERGYTF. DNA for the CDR3: TGTGCCAGCAGCCCCTCCGAGAGGGGCTACACCTTC.

This clone was observed a few times. This chain uses TRBV5-6 with TRBJ1-5, with D tentatively TRBD1 (6 bases). The CDR3 totals 14 residues. Germline loops: CDR1 SGHDT, CDR2 YYEEEE. V lost 5 bases and J 1 base, leaving 10 bases between the germline ends. CDR3 DNA: TGTGCCAGCAGTATCGACAGGAGCAATCAGCCCCAGCATTTT. Its protein product is CASSIDRSNQPQHF.

This clone was found a few times. The CDR3 reads CASSLTTTASYNEQFF. The CDR3 DNA is TGTGCCAGCTCACTCACCACTACCGCCTCCTACAATGAGCAGTTCTTC. The rearrangement links TRBV18 to TRBJ2-1; D is uncertain. CDR1 and CDR2 (germline): KGHSH, LQKENI. This CDR3 spans 16 amino acids. Deletions cut 4 bases from V and 0 bases from J, with 13 bases between.

The CDR3 DNA reads as TGTGCCAGCAGCCCACCCCGCGGGGGGCTTACAGATACGCAGTATTTT. Translation: CASSPPRGGLTDTQYF. The chain carries TRBV5-4 and TRBJ2-3, with TRBD2 identical over 8 bases. Germline V gene sequence: CDR1 SGHNT, CDR2 YYREEE (reference sequence). Trimming cost V 4 bases and J 3 bases; bases outside gene matches: 10. The CDR3 is 16 residues long.

This clone was counted only a few times. This chain uses TRBV29-1 with TRBJ2-7, with 7 bases aligning to TRBD2. Germline V CDR1 and CDR2: SQVTM, ANQGSEA. V gave up 2 bases and J gave up 7 bases; unmatched junction bases: 8. This CDR3 region has 13 residues. The chain's CDR3 is CSVEWGGLREQYF. The CDR3 DNA reads as TGCAGCGTTGAATGGGGGGGATTACGGGAGCAGTACTTC.

This clone appeared a few times. V and J are TRBV19 and TRBJ2-1; TRBD2 matches at 8 bases. The CDR3 runs 13 residues. Germline V gene data show CDR1 as LNHDA and CDR2 as SQIVND (reference sequence). J gave up 3 bases and V 6 bases, and 1 base lay outside the gene matches. For the CDR3, the DNA is TGTGCCAGTAGAGGGACTAGCTACAATGAGCAGTTCTTC. It is translated as CASRGTSYNEQFF.

The chain is built from TRBV4-1 and TRBJ1-3; 7 bases are a match to TRBD1. The germline gives CDR1 MGHRA, CDR2 YSYEKL. CDR3 length equals 15 residues. J gave up 4 bases and V 2 bases, and 5 bases lay outside the gene matches. The CDR3, as DNA: TGCGCCAGCAGCCAATATGGACAGGCAGGAAACACCATATATTTT. Its protein is CASSQYGQAGNTIYF.

This chain joins TRBV28 and TRBJ2-7; 9 bases align to TRBD2. V was pared by 3 bases and J by 2 bases, with 2 bases of the junction left unmatched. This CDR3 spans 14 amino acids. Germline-derived CDR1 and CDR2 are MDHEN and SYDVKM. In nucleotides, the CDR3 is TGTGCCAGCAGTTTGTGGACTAGCGCCTACGAGCAGTACTTC. Translated: CASSLWTSAYEQYF.

Turning to this clone: Different DNA sequences within this sample yield the same CDR3. V and J are TRBV28 and TRBJ2-7; no firm D call. Germline CDR1 MDHEN, CDR2 SYDVKM. The CDR3 runs 12 residues. V was pared by 5 bases and J by 3 bases, with 8 bases between. This CDR3 is CASSPPGYEQYF. CDR3 coding DNA: TGTGCCAGCAGTCCTCCGGGCTACGAGCAGTACTTC.

This clone was counted a few times. This chain uses TRBV30 with TRBJ1-2, with TRBD1 as a possible D gene (6 bases). V was pared by 2 bases and J by 6 bases, with 7 bases between. The CDR3 is 11 amino acids. Germline CDR1 reads GTSNPN; CDR2 reads SVGIG (reference sequence). CDR3 DNA: TGTGCCTGGAGTTGGGGGCATGGCTACACCTTC. Encoded protein: CAWSWGHGYTF.

The table lists this clone with a few counts. This chain connects TRBV18 to TRBJ2-2; D not resolved. CDR1 is KGHSH, CDR2 LQKENI, per germline. There are 16 residues in the CDR3. Trimming took off 2 bases at V and 2 bases at J, with 12 bases between the two ends. The CDR3 DNA follows: TGTGCCAGCTCACCATTAGGAACAGTAAACACCGGGGAGCTGTTTTTT. It is translated as CASSPLGTVNTGELFF. Combining the CDR3 with reference TRBV18 and TRBJ2-2 gives the whole variable domain NAGVMQNPRHLVRRRGQEARLRCSPMKGHSHVYWYRQLPEEGLKFMVYLQKENIIDESGMPKERFSAEFPKEGPSILRIQQVVRGDSAAYFCASSPLGTVNTGELFFGEGSRLTVL.

This chain links TRBV29-1 with TRBJ1-1, with D possibly TRBD1 on 5 matching bases. CDR3 length: 13 residues. Trimming took 7 bases from V and 0 from J, leaving 12 bases between them. The germline V gene encodes CDR1 SQVTM and CDR2 ANQGSEA. The CDR3 loop reads CSARGEMNTEAFF. The CDR3 DNA is TGCAGCGCCCGAGGGGAGATGAACACTGAAGCTTTCTTT.

This clone was seen a handful of times. The genes are TRBV6-1 and TRBJ1-1; no reliable D call. Trimming took 5 bases from V and 6 from J, leaving 7 bases between them. This CDR3 is 11 amino acids long. Germline V lookup: CDR1 MNHNS, CDR2 SASEGT. The chain's CDR3 is CASSYYPEAFF. CDR3 sequence (DNA): TGTGCCAGCAGTTATTACCCTGAAGCTTTCTTT.

V and J are TRBV5-1 and TRBJ2-4, with D unresolved. There are 15 residues in the CDR3. Germline assignment: CDR1 SGHRS and CDR2 YFSETQ. The V end lost 1 base, the J end lost 2 bases, and 10 bases lay between the germline ends. The CDR3 DNA sequence: TGCGCCAGCAGCTTGTCAGAGATAACCAAAAACATTCAGTACTTC. This sequence encodes CASSLSEITKNIQYF.

In this sample, this clone turned up a few times. The chain links TRBV16 to TRBJ1-6; weak D call: TRBD1 (6 bases). V was cut by 4 bases and J by 7 bases, with 11 bases left in between. Germline V lookup: CDR1 KGHSY, CDR2 FQNENV. The CDR3 is 14 amino acids. The CDR3 coding sequence is TGTGCCAGCAGCCCGTCAGGACAGAATTCACCCCTCCACTTT. It codes for CASSPSGQNSPLHF.